The source of this T cell receptor (beta chain) is a study of response to subunit inactivated influenza vaccine. Concerning this clonotype: Antigen: not known.

In TCRdb, the RT-PCR reads were re-called with MiXCR into one record per CDR3 protein. This table has 170,000 or so distinct CDR3 sequences, approximately 12% appearing once. Study results and caveats: Authors suggested each seasonal influenza vaccination recruits few new T cells.

The CDR3 is 14 residues long. The germline gives CDR1 MNHEY, CDR2 SVGAGI. Trimming cost V 2 bases and J 4 bases, with 11 bases left between them. This TCR came from a man aged 50-75 years who received an inactivated influenza vaccine. The rearrangement uses TRBV6-5 and TRBJ1-1; D is possibly TRBD1 (5 bases). The sequences come from CD8+ T cells sorted from PBMCs, collected around 2 years after vaccination. The CDR3 bases are TGTGCCAGCAGTTACACGGGGGGAACCACTGAAGCTTTCTTT. Translated, it gives CASSYTGGTTEAFF.